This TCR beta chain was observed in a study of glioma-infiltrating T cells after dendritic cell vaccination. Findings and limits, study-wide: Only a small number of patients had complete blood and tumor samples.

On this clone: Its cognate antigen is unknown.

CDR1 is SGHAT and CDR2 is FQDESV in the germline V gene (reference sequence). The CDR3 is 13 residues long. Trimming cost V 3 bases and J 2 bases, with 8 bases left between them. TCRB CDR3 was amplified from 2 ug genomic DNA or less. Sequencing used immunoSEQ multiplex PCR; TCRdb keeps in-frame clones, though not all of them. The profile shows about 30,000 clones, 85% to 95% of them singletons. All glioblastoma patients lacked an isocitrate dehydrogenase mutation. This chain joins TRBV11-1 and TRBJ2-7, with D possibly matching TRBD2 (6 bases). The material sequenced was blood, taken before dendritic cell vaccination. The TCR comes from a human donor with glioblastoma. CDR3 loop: CASSFGRTYEQYF. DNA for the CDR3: TGTGCCAGCAGCTTTGGGAGGACCTACGAGCAGTACTTC.